The clone carrying this T cell receptor beta chain was seen only a few times. Its target is not known. These data originate in a study of beta chain features in type 1 diabetes. Expressed TCRB transcripts were sequenced because the entire RNA isolate underwent reverse transcription. Produced via immunoSEQ multiplex PCR; TCRdb's table is partial and in-frame only. This sample has about 200,000 clones, with 11% found just once. Overall study findings and caveats: Type 1 diabetes patients showed a moderate but significant shortening of TCRB CDR3s in all four CD4+ subsets.

V lost 10 bases and J 0 bases, leaving 15 bases between the germline ends. This CDR3 spans 14 amino acids. Germline lookup yields CDR1 ENHRY and CDR2 SYGVKD. Input material: central memory CD4+ T cells from blood. The TCR was taken from a man younger than 35 in good health. This sequence joins TRBV10-3 and TRBJ1-1; possibly TRBD1 for D (5 bases). Written as DNA, the CDR3 is TGTGCCACCCGAAGGGACGGTATGAACACTGAAGCTTTCTTT. Its protein product is CATRRDGMNTEAFF.